This T cell receptor beta chain appears in the sequencing data of a study of blood T cell repertoires in COVID-19. The wider study: Samples representing acute and convalescent COVID-19 were sourced from the United States, Italy and Spain.

CDR3 length: 16 amino acids. The V end was cut by 0 bases, the J end by 0 bases, with 9 bases between. Germline-derived CDR1 and CDR2 are SGHRS and YFSETQ. This clone was detected only a few times. Authors' analysis steps: Using reference gene primer amplification, nucleated cell counts were estimated. Here immunoSEQ multiplex PCR was the method, and the copy in TCRdb shows in-frame clones only, minus some. V, J and clone size are taken as reported in that table, and D and trimming were inferred from the DNA itself. The profile shows hundreds of thousands of clones, around 87% of them singletons. The source material was PBMCs or T cells enriched from blood (not recorded which). The sequence derives from a young man who had recovered from COVID-19. The chain recombines TRBV5-1 with TRBJ2-2; no definite D call. CDR3 sequence: CASSLVSQANTGELFF. Here the CDR3 DNA reads TGCGCCAGCAGCTTGGTATCCCAGGCGAACACCGGGGAGCTGTTTTTT.